This TCR beta chain was recorded in a study of vaccination and CD4 T cells after COVID-19. Across the whole study: Sampling after COVID took place at a median of about 98 days (range 35 to 161) following diagnosis.

This clonotype appeared a single time. Antigen unknown. The CDR3 has 15 residues. Trimming left V 3 bases short and J 4 bases short, with 15 bases between. The germline V gene encodes CDR1 MNHEY and CDR2 SMNVEV (reference sequence). Study-wide findings and caveats: Within convalescent individuals, 304 out of 307 vaccine-specific clones proved to be spike mono-reactive.

Cultured CD4+ T-cell DNA underwent Oncomine TCR Beta short-read sequencing. TCRdb reprocessed the PCR reads with MiXCR, giving one entry per CDR3 protein. The sample lists some 7,000 distinct CDR3 sequences, 30% to 45% occurring once. As to treatment: approximately 9-day PBMC culture with coronavirus spike peptide pools or control peptides (ViraFEST assay). The unexposed donor's CD4+ T cells were collected before the COVID-19 pandemic (2011-2018). The sequencing sample was made of CD4+ T cells from blood, cultured in vitro. This receptor was obtained from a human donor in good health. The J gene is TRBJ1-2, the V gene TRBV27, with a weak D call TRBD1 (6 bases). The CDR3 sequence is CASSFTLQGAYGYTF. In DNA, the CDR3 is TGTGCCAGCAGTTTCACCTTACAGGGTGCCTATGGCTACACCTTC.